Listed below are T cell receptor beta chains from one sample, sequenced in a study of T cell changes during pregnancy in multiple sclerosis. Using immunoSEQ multiplex PCR, the repertoire was profiled, and TCRdb retains in-frame clones only, with some absent. The data show over 50,000 clones, approximately 90% seen once. Material for sequencing was peripheral blood from another person, used as feeder cells. Receptors were obtained from a human donor whose cells served as feeder cells for cultures in a pregnancy study. The CDR3 runs from the conserved cysteine through the conserved F or W. A D gene is named only where the DNA matches it firmly. The size entry is marked missing in some rows and otherwise reads once, few, many or a size class.

TRBV7-9	few	NA	TRBJ1-2	CASSLLQVNYGYTF	TGTGCCAGCAGCTTACTACAGGTCAACTATGGCTACACCTTC
TRBV5-1	NA	NA	TRBJ2-3	CASSWQDRTTDTQYF	TGCGCCAGCAGCTGGCAGGACAGAACCACAGATACGCAGTATTTT
TRBV6-1	NA	TRBD1	TRBJ1-2	CASSDERTGTYGYTF	TGTGCCAGCAGTGACGAGAGGACAGGGACCTATGGCTACACCTTC
TRBV5-4	NA	NA	TRBJ2-1	CASRRDTTSYNEQFF	TGTGCCAGCAGACGGGACACAACCTCTTACAATGAGCAGTTCTTC
TRBV5-1	NA	TRBD2	TRBJ2-1	CASSLAGLAGVNEQFF	TGCGCCAGCAGCTTGGCCGGACTAGCTGGTGTCAATGAGCAGTTCTTC
TRBV30	NA	NA	TRBJ1-6	CAWRSQANSPLHF	TGTGCCTGGAGGAGCCAGGCTAATTCACCCCTCCACTTT
TRBV4-1	NA	TRBD1	TRBJ2-7	CASSQGQGPSYEQYF	TGCGCCAGCAGCCAGGGACAGGGCCCATCCTACGAGCAGTACTTC
TRBV7-9	once	NA	TRBJ1-1	CASSLTGNTEAFF	TGTGCCAGCAGCTTAACCGGGAACACTGAAGCTTTCTTT
TRBV5-1	NA	NA	TRBJ2-3	CASSRDTGADTQYF	TGCGCCAGCAGCCGGGACACCGGGGCAGATACGCAGTATTTT
TRBV30	NA	TRBD1	TRBJ1-1	CAWSVGGGGLNTEAFF	TGTGCCTGGAGTGTAGGGGGAGGGGGCCTAAACACTGAAGCTTTCTTT
TRBV7-3	NA	NA	TRBJ2-2	CASSRTSGALNTGELFF	TGTGCCAGCAGCCGCACGTCGGGGGCCTTGAACACCGGGGAGCTGTTTTTT
TRBV2	NA	TRBD1	TRBJ1-5	CASSDGGQSNQPQHF	TGTGCCAGCAGTGACGGGGGACAGAGCAATCAGCCCCAGCATTTT
TRBV5-1	NA	NA	TRBJ2-3	CASSSGQVSTDTQYF	TGCGCCAGCAGCTCGGGACAAGTTAGCACAGATACGCAGTATTTT
TRBV5-4	NA	TRBD2	TRBJ2-5	CASSQTSGGAGETQYF	TGTGCCAGCAGCCAGACTAGCGGGGGGGCCGGGGAGACCCAGTACTTC
TRBV28	NA	NA	TRBJ2-1	CASSFSHLNEQFF	TGTGCCAGCAGTTTCAGCCACCTCAATGAGCAGTTCTTC
TRBV19	once	NA	TRBJ2-2	CASSRRGYTGELFF	TGTGCCAGTAGTCGCAGGGGCTACACCGGGGAGCTGTTTTTT
TRBV19	NA	NA	TRBJ2-3	CASSIDHTGLTDTQYF	TGTGCCAGTAGTATAGACCATACAGGGTTGACAGATACGCAGTATTTT
TRBV6-5	NA	TRBD1	TRBJ1-5	CASSLPGQRNQPQHF	TGTGCCAGCAGTCTCCCGGGACAGCGCAATCAGCCCCAGCATTTT
TRBV12-5	NA	TRBD1	TRBJ1-1	CASGLSGGSAFF	TGTGCTAGTGGTTTATCAGGGGGGTCGGCTTTCTTT
TRBV10-3	NA	TRBD1	TRBJ1-4	CAIRPGTVATNEKLFF	TGTGCCATCAGACCCGGGACAGTTGCAACTAATGAAAAACTGTTTTTT
TRBV29-1	NA	TRBD2	TRBJ2-4	CSVRLAGPMEAKNIQYF	TGCAGCGTGAGACTAGCGGGACCAATGGAGGCCAAAAACATTCAGTACTTC
TRBV9	NA	NA	TRBJ2-1	CASSVGAPNEQFF	TGTGCCAGCAGCGTAGGAGCCCCCAATGAGCAGTTCTTC
TRBV28	NA	TRBD2	TRBJ2-6	CASSPPGTSGGIYSGANVLTF	TGTGCCAGCAGCCCTCCGGGGACTAGCGGGGGTATATACTCTGGGGCCAACGTCCTGACTTTC
TRBV19	once	NA	TRBJ2-3	CASRVSARTDTQYF	TGTGCCAGCCGGGTATCGGCCCGCACAGATACGCAGTATTTT
TRBV5-1	NA	NA	TRBJ1-1	CASSLKGGPNTEAFF	TGCGCCAGCAGCTTGAAGGGGGGCCCGAACACTGAAGCTTTCTTT
TRBV6-1	NA	TRBD2	TRBJ2-7	CASTDGAGGPYEQYF	TGTGCCAGCACTGACGGAGCGGGAGGACCCTACGAGCAGTACTTC
TRBV28	few	TRBD2	TRBJ2-1	CASSPGLAGLYNEQFF	TGTGCCAGCAGTCCCGGACTAGCGGGCCTCTACAATGAGCAGTTCTTC
TRBV4-3	NA	NA	TRBJ1-6	CASSQEPGLPLHF	TGCGCCAGCAGCCAAGAGCCAGGGTTACCCCTCCACTTT
TRBV15	NA	TRBD1	TRBJ2-7	CATSRDLGQESEQYF	TGTGCCACCAGCAGAGATTTGGGACAGGAGAGCGAGCAGTACTTC
TRBV10-3	NA	NA	TRBJ2-5	CAIRGDRQETQYF	TGTGCCATCAGAGGGGACCGCCAAGAGACCCAGTACTTC
TRBV30	NA	TRBD1	TRBJ1-6	CAWSTGTVGSPLHF	TGTGCCTGGAGTACCGGGACAGTGGGTTCACCCCTCCACTTT
TRBV13	few	TRBD1	TRBJ1-2	CASSRDRGNGYTF	TGTGCCAGCAGCCGCGACAGGGGGAATGGCTACACCTTC
TRBV27	NA	NA	TRBJ1-2	CASSFRGANRYGYTF	TGTGCCAGCAGTTTTAGGGGGGCGAATCGCTATGGCTACACCTTC
TRBV5-6	large	NA	TRBJ1-1	CASSLSSMNTEAFF	TGTGCCAGCAGCTTGTCGAGCATGAACACTGAAGCTTTCTTT
TRBV28	NA	NA	TRBJ2-7	CASSPLTWAGAYEQYF	TGTGCCAGCAGTCCCTTAACCTGGGCAGGAGCCTACGAGCAGTACTTC
TRBV6-5	few	TRBD1	TRBJ2-7	CASRTGGSYEQYF	TGTGCCAGCAGGACAGGGGGAAGCTACGAGCAGTACTTC
TRBV11-2	NA	NA	TRBJ1-2	CASSSLWRGSYGYTF	TGTGCCAGCAGCTCCTTATGGAGGGGGAGCTATGGCTACACCTTC
TRBV4-3	NA	TRBD1	TRBJ1-5	CASSQDRAVWPQHF	TGCGCCAGCAGCCAGGACAGGGCAGTCTGGCCCCAGCATTTT
TRBV5-1	NA	NA	TRBJ2-2	CASSLGPGTGELFF	TGCGCCAGCAGCTTGGGCCCTGGGACCGGGGAGCTGTTTTTT
TRBV25-1	once	NA	TRBJ2-7	CASSEELGGTSAPYF	TGTGCCAGCAGTGAGGAGTTAGGGGGAACCTCGGCCCCTTACTTC
TRBV6-1	NA	NA	TRBJ1-3	CASSEGPEQAGNTIYF	TGTGCCAGCAGTGAAGGCCCCGAGCAGGCCGGAAACACCATATATTTT
TRBV25-1	NA	NA	TRBJ2-7	CASSASGASGSYEQYF	TGTGCCAGCAGTGCGTCGGGGGCTAGCGGCTCCTACGAGCAGTACTTC
TRBV5-4	NA	NA	TRBJ2-6	CASRDPSRTKSGQLLTF	TGTGCCAGCAGGGACCCTTCTCGCACAAAGTCGGGCCAACTCCTGACTTTC
TRBV4-3	once	TRBD1	TRBJ2-5	CASSQQDRDQETQYF	TGCGCCAGCAGCCAACAGGACAGGGACCAAGAGACCCAGTACTTC
TRBV6-1	NA	NA	TRBJ1-1	CASTVLRGRDTEAFF	TGTGCCAGCACCGTCTTGCGGGGCAGGGACACTGAAGCTTTCTTT
TRBV28	NA	NA	TRBJ1-1	CASSPRGFTEAFF	TGTGCCAGCAGCCCCCGCGGGTTCACTGAAGCTTTCTTT
TRBV28	NA	TRBD1	TRBJ1-2	CASARQGVDYGYTF	TGTGCCAGCGCTAGGCAGGGGGTCGACTATGGCTACACCTTC
TRBV19	NA	NA	TRBJ1-4	CASSILKGEKLFF	TGTGCCAGTAGTATCTTAAAAGGGGAAAAACTGTTTTTT
TRBV15	NA	NA	TRBJ1-1	CATSRDGQGGTEAFF	TGTGCCACCAGCAGAGATGGGCAGGGTGGGACTGAAGCTTTCTTT
TRBV28	NA	NA	TRBJ1-3	CASSLQGSGNTIYF	TGTGCCAGCAGTTTACAGGGGTCTGGAAACACCATATATTTT
TRBV6-6	NA	TRBD1	TRBJ1-1	CASSGQGNTEAFF	TGTGCCAGCAGCGGACAGGGGAACACTGAAGCTTTCTTT
TRBV30	few	NA	TRBJ2-3	CAWSVQGGTTDTQYF	TGTGCCTGGAGTGTACAAGGGGGAACCACAGATACGCAGTATTTT
TRBV4-2	NA	NA	TRBJ2-5	CASSRSVDQKTQYF	TGTGCCAGCAGCCGATCAGTAGACCAAAAGACCCAGTACTTC